Presented here are 7 T cell receptor beta chains from one specimen sequenced in a study of shared clonotypes between healthy human individuals. TCRdb keeps only in-frame clones here, not all; method: immunoSEQ multiplex PCR. The sample gives 400,000 to 500,000 clones, 76% of which show up once; 10% to 15% is in the top ten. The sequencing input was PBMCs. The receptors originated from a woman in her forties in good health. Some clones in this sample may be carry-over from other donors' samples.

This clone was detected only a few times. The CDR3 DNA follows: TGTGCCATCAGTGAAGTGCGGGGGCCCTACTACGAGCAGTACTTC. Residues: CAISEVRGPYYEQYF. The V gene is TRBV10-3, the J gene TRBJ2-5, with a possible D match to TRBD2 (7 bases). The DNA end is more similar to TRBJ2-7, so the J call may be wrong. Germline loops: CDR1 ENHRY, CDR2 SYGVKD. This CDR3 comprises 15 residues.

Concerning this clone: The same CDR3 can be traced to other DNA sequences in this sample. The V and J genes are TRBV28 and TRBJ2-5; 7 bases match TRBD2. The V segment lost 3 bases and the J segment 4 bases; nucleotides outside the gene matches: 5. Looked up from germline, CDR1 is MDHEN and CDR2 is SYDVKM. The CDR3 sequence is 14 residues long. The CDR3, as DNA: TGTGCCAGCAGTTTGAGCGGCGGGGGAGAGACCCAGTACTTC. Translation: CASSLSGGGETQYF. The full variable domain, its missing parts supplied by reference TRBV28 and TRBJ2-5, is DVKVTQSSRYLVKRTGEKVFLECVQDMDHENMFWYRQDPGLGLRLIYFSYDVKMKEKGDIPEGYSVSREKKERFSLILESASTNQTSMYLCASSLSGGGETQYFGPGTRLLVL.

Notes on this clone: It is likely a read error: a sequence one base away is far more abundant. This CDR3 is also generated by other DNA sequences in the sample. J is TRBJ2-7 and V is TRBV7-9; 8 bases map to TRBD2. The germline CDR1 and CDR2 sequences are SEHNR and FQNEAQ (reference sequence). This CDR3 spans 13 amino acids. With V trimmed by 9 bases and J by 4 bases, 8 bases remained unmatched. CDR3 protein: CASSPREGYEQYF. CDR3 sequence (DNA): TGTGCCAGTAGCCCCCGGGAGGGGTACGAGCAGTACTTC.

This clone was seen more than once but under ten times. The CDR3 here is CASALTPPSEQFF. The CDR3 DNA reads TGCGCCAGCGCCTTGACCCCCCCGTCTGAGCAGTTCTTC. This chain links TRBV5-1 with TRBJ2-1; D call uncertain. CDR1 is SGHRS and CDR2 is YFSETQ in the germline V gene. V was clipped by 7 bases and J by 9 bases, with 17 bases between them. This CDR3 is built from 13 residues.

Comment on this clone: Other DNA sequences in the same sample also yield this CDR3. V gene TRBV30 combines with J gene TRBJ1-4, with D possibly matching TRBD1 (5 bases). The CDR3 extends over 13 amino acids. Germline lookup yields CDR1 GTSNPN and CDR2 SVGIG (reference sequence). Trimming took off 1 base at V and 5 bases at J, with 8 bases between the two ends. In DNA, the CDR3 is TGTGCCTGGAGTGCCGGGGGGAATGAAAAACTGTTTTTT. Its protein is CAWSAGGNEKLFF.

V and J are TRBV4-2 and TRBJ2-5; no definite D call. V lost 0 bases to trimming and J lost 5 bases, with 10 bases between them. The CDR3 has 14 amino acids. Looked up from germline, CDR1 is LGHNA and CDR2 is YNFKEQ. DNA of the CDR3: TGTGCCAGCAGCCAAGATCTCGGATCGGAGACCCAGTACTTC. Translation: CASSQDLGSETQYF.

V usage is TRBV6-5 and J usage is TRBJ2-5; tentative D call: TRBD1 (5 bases). Between the trimmed V and J ends, which lost 0 bases and 5 bases, there was a span of 16 bases. This CDR3 contains 16 residues. Germline loops: CDR1 MNHEY, CDR2 SVGAGI. CDR3 sequence: CASSYSKFAGRETQYF. In nucleotides, the CDR3 is TGTGCCAGCAGTTACTCGAAATTTGCAGGGCGGGAGACCCAGTACTTC.